One and the same sample provided the 4 T cell receptor beta chains below, sequenced in a study of regulatory T cells in long-lasting Graves disease. Combining iRepertoire HTBI primers with Arm-PCR of CDR3 regions, the authors built TCR beta libraries. TCRdb processed the multiplex PCR reads anew with MiXCR; each CDR3 protein has one entry. The sample shows some 320,000 distinct CDR3 sequences, about 18% of them seen only once. As for time point: newly diagnosed GD, antithyroid drugs for less than 3 months. Scientists built the TCR library using RNA that was extracted from PBMCs. Sequences were derived from peripheral blood mononuclear cells (PBMCs), sampled at new diagnosis, from a patient treated with antithyroid drugs. These receptors were collected from a female donor with Graves disease.

Worth noting for this clonotype: A far larger clone is just one base off, so this is likely a read error. J is TRBJ2-5 and V is TRBV2, with D hard to call. The CDR3 is 12 residues long. The V end was cut by 0 bases, the J end by 11 bases, with 10 bases between. In germline, CDR1 is SNHLY, CDR2 FYNNEI. The CDR3 spells CASSEAGSVQYF. The CDR3 DNA follows: TGTGCCAGCAGTGAAGCGGGGTCGGTGCAGTACTTC.

The sample holds many counts of this clonotype. This chain links TRBV2 with TRBJ1-3, with D possibly being TRBD1 (6 bases). V was pared by 9 bases and J by 0 bases, with 18 bases between. This CDR3 has 16 amino acids. CDR1 and CDR2 (germline): SNHLY, FYNNEI. CDR3 in amino acids: CARQRDTPFSGNTIYF. As DNA, the CDR3 is TGTGCCAGACAGAGGGACACCCCATTCTCTGGAAACACCATATATTTT.

This clonotype was detected many times. The chain carries TRBV9 and TRBJ2-1; 7 bases agree with TRBD2. The V segment lost 0 bases and the J segment 5 bases; nucleotides outside the gene matches: 2. The CDR3 covers 14 residues. Per the germline V gene, CDR1 is SGDLS and CDR2 is YYNGEE. The CDR3, as DNA: TGTGCCAGCAGCGTAGGGAGCGGGAACAATGAGCAGTTCTTC. This translates into CASSVGSGNNEQFF.

Many counts were recorded for this clonotype. The gene calls are TRBV11-2 and TRBJ2-7; D gene unclear. CDR1 SGHAT and CDR2 FQNNGV come from the germline V gene. The CDR3 consists of 13 residues. The V and J ends lost 2 bases and 6 bases respectively, with 11 bases between them. In DNA, the CDR3 is TGTGCCAGCAGCTTACACCCGGTGGGCGAGCAGTACTTC. It codes for CASSLHPVGEQYF.